The following is a T cell receptor beta chain sequence with its context. Which antigen it targets is not known. No per-base quality is available; no much larger clone lies one base away. The CDR3 regions of human TCRbeta chains were subjected to immunosequencing. From the authors' description of their analysis: TCRs in the repertoires were compared against a reference library of SARS-CoV-2-specific TCRs that had been generated with the MIRA antigen-specificity platform. Breadth was defined as the fraction of unique TCRs that were SARS-CoV-2-associated, and depth was defined as the fraction of total T cells that were SARS-CoV-2-associated. Using the MIRA data, each spike-specific TCR was mapped to the spike region that the TCR reacts to and placed in a CD4 or CD8 class. Log10-transformed breadth and depth values were compared by one-way ANOVA with Sidak's multiple comparisons tests. TCRdb stores this immuneACCESS table with in-frame sequences only. Part of the clones is absent; in the studies checked, under half of the shortfall reflects unresolved V genes, and no reason is known for the rest. That table gives V, J and clone size, and the DNA gave D and trimming. The sample table shows approximately 140,000 clones, and approximately 92% are seen once. Roughly 2% of the sample comes from the top ten.

This entry belongs to a study of T cell responses to AZD1222 COVID-19 vaccine (dated by TCRdb to the early 2020s). Background on the whole study: TCR sequencing covered about 230 trial participants: 200 to 220 given two doses of AZD1222 and 26 given two doses of MenACWY control vaccine. Trial participants were enrolled by age into 18-55, 56-69 and 70-plus year subgroups, with approximately 150, 30 and 60 TCR-sequenced participants respectively.

Sample time point, as interpreted from the label and publication: about 28 days (+/-7) after the second vaccine dose. AZD1222 recipients given second doses at about 4 weeks or at about 12 weeks were pooled, since spike-specific TCR depth and breadth were not found to differ between the two schedules. The vaccinee samples were drawn from two UK trials, COV001 and COV002, one of which was a single-blind randomized controlled phase 2/3 trial testing AZD1222 (ChAdOx1 nCoV-19) in healthy adults. Trial participant PBMC samples were collected at day 0 and day 28 after the second dose for TCRbeta chain sequencing. Overall results and qualifications from the work: Participants were mostly white British and included more females than males, and it was suggested by the authors that clonal diversity may have been underestimated. After two AZD1222 doses, spike-specific TCR breadth and depth were significantly higher than at day 0 and than in MenACWY recipients. CD4 TCRs associated with the vaccine covered the entire spike protein, and the dominant responses were in regions 160-218 and 743-854. Because no day 14 peak-response samples were available, repertoires were characterized only after the peak T cell response. The 56-69-year group was small, and its depth increase did not reach significance, likely because of low power. Reportedly, close to half of the unique spike-specific TCRs recognized epitopes lying outside the regions that are mutated in the B.1.351 and B.1.1.7 variants. Conclusions about previously exposed vaccinees are limited because only six or seven AZD1222 recipients were SARS-CoV-2 seropositive at baseline.

The origin of this receptor is an adult who received the AZD1222 COVID-19 vaccine. The specimen comprised peripheral blood, sampled 28 days after the second AZD1222 dose.

The CDR3 has the sequence CASSYGVGLDIEQYF. Here is the DNA: TGTGCCAGCAGTTACGGCGTCGGACTAGACATCGAGCAGTACTTC. The chain uses TRBV6-5 and TRBJ2-7; a stretch of 7 junction bases matches TRBD2. Sequences MNHEY (CDR1) and SVGAGI (CDR2) are obtained from the germline V gene. Measured from the cysteine to the phenylalanine, the CDR3 is 15 residues long. Only the CDR3 region is kept as DNA, spanning 45 bases read in frame from base 1. The V end gives up 2 bases and the J end 6 bases, leaving 10 bases in the junction not matched to a gene.